These 17 T cell receptor beta chains originate from one sample sequenced in a study of regulatory T cells. Primers: 52 TRBV forward and 13 TRBJ reverse. Clones were read by immunoSEQ multiplex PCR, and TCRdb kept only the in-frame ones, dropping some. The sample has some 21,000 clones; 80% to 95% are singletons. The sequencing sample was made of CD8+ T cells sorted from blood. These TCRs come from a child aged 2-15 years with CD3G deficiency.

This chain joins TRBV28 and TRBJ2-3; a weak D match, TRBD2 (5 bases). Trimming removed 5 bases at V and 2 bases at J, with 11 bases between. The CDR3 totals 14 residues. Germline CDR1 is MDHEN and CDR2 is SYDVKM. The CDR3 region is CASSPRTYTDTQYF. In DNA, the CDR3 is TGTGCCAGCAGTCCACGGACTTACACAGATACGCAGTATTTT.

The V and J genes are TRBV28 and TRBJ2-7; D may be TRBD2 (5 bases). The germline V gene has CDR1 MDHEN and CDR2 SYDVKM. The germline V and J ends were trimmed by 4 bases and 0 bases, with 13 bases remaining between them. This CDR3 comprises 15 residues. CDR3 DNA: TGTGCCAGCAGTTCCCTCCGGGATCTCTCCTACGAGCAGTACTTC. It translates to CASSSLRDLSYEQYF.

The chain links TRBV28 to TRBJ2-7, with TRBD2 as a possible D gene (6 bases). This CDR3 region has 15 residues. V dropped 4 bases and J dropped 0 bases, with 13 bases sitting between them. CDR1 and CDR2 from the germline V gene are MDHEN and SYDVKM. The CDR3 DNA reads as TGTGCCAGCAGTTCCGGGACTCTGAGCTCCTACGAGCAGTACTTC. It encodes CASSSGTLSSYEQYF.

The gene calls are TRBV27 and TRBJ2-7; D not resolved. V lost 5 bases and J lost 3, with 14 bases in between. The CDR3 extends over 14 amino acids. Per the germline V gene, CDR1 is MNHEY and CDR2 is SMNVEV (reference sequence). The CDR3 nucleotides are TGTGCCAGCAGTCCCGGAAGTGCCATCTACGAGCAGTACTTC. Its protein is CASSPGSAIYEQYF.

The chain combines TRBV7-8 with TRBJ2-5; D call uncertain. CDR3 length: 16 amino acids. V lost 0 bases and J lost 1, with 12 bases in between. Germline loops: CDR1 SGHVS, CDR2 FQNEAQ. The CDR3 bases are TGTGCCAGCAGCTTAGCGCGATACTCGGTCCAAGAGACCCAGTACTTC. It translates to CASSLARYSVQETQYF.

This chain joins TRBV6-1 and TRBJ1-5; 7 nucleotides match TRBD1. CDR3 length: 14 residues. The ends lost 6 bases at V and 1 base at J; junction bases unmatched: 3. The germline gives CDR1 MNHNS, CDR2 SASEGT. The CDR3 loop reads CASSTGVSNQPQHF. The DNA for the CDR3 is TGTGCCAGCAGCACAGGGGTAAGCAATCAGCCCCAGCATTTT.

In DNA form, the CDR3 reads TGTGCCAGCGGGACAGGGGTAGAGAGCAATCAGCCCCAGCATTTT. Amino acids: CASGTGVESNQPQHF. The chain joins TRBV28 to TRBJ1-5; 10 bases align to TRBD1. CDR3 length: 15 residues. The J segment lost 1 base and the V segment lost 8 bases, leaving 5 bases of the junction unmatched. CDR1 MDHEN and CDR2 SYDVKM come from the germline V gene. Looking up the rest from reference TRBV28 and TRBJ1-5 gives the full variable domain: DVKVTQSSRYLVKRTGEKVFLECVQDMDHENMFWYRQDPGLGLRLIYFSYDVKMKEKGDIPEGYSVSREKKERFSLILESASTNQTSMYLCASGTGVESNQPQHFGDGTRLSIL.

The chain is built from TRBV5-3 and TRBJ2-3; tentative D call: TRBD2 (6 bases). TRBV5-3 belongs to the ORF category, with a function that is uncertain. The length of the CDR3 is 17 residues. The ends were cut back, 4 bases at V and 1 base at J, with 19 bases in the middle. The CDR3: CARSPPLACGGTDTQYF. DNA of the CDR3: TGTGCCAGAAGCCCACCTCTGGCTTGCGGGGGCACAGATACGCAGTATTTT.

The V call is TRBV27, the J call TRBJ2-1; D could derive from TRBD1 or TRBD2 (5 bases each). The ends were cut back, 8 bases at V and 0 bases at J, with 14 bases in the middle. CDR1 and CDR2 (germline): MNHEY, SMNVEV (reference sequence). This CDR3 is built from 15 residues. As DNA, the CDR3 is TGTGCCAGCTCCCGGGACCGAAGCTCCTACAATGAGCAGTTCTTC. Translating it yields CASSRDRSSYNEQFF.

This clone appeared a single time. The chain combines TRBV28 with TRBJ2-7, with TRBD1 identical over 8 bases. The CDR3 runs 15 residues. V trimming: 6 bases; J trimming: 1 base; junction bases outside the gene matches: 8. Germline CDR1 is MDHEN and CDR2 is SYDVKM. The CDR3 DNA sequence: TGTGCCAGCAGCGACCGACAGGGGTCTTCCTACGAGCAGTACTTC. It yields the protein CASSDRQGSSYEQYF.

The rearrangement links TRBV28 to TRBJ2-3, with D tentatively TRBD1 or TRBD2 (6 bases each). V gave up 6 bases and J gave up 6 bases, with 10 bases separating them. CDR1 is MDHEN, CDR2 SYDVKM, per germline. The CDR3 is made up of 12 amino acids. CDR3 coding DNA: TGTGCCAGCAGCCTCGGGGGCGATACGCAGTATTTT. Translated: CASSLGGDTQYF.

The rearrangement links TRBV5-1 to TRBJ2-2; 9 bases fit TRBD2. The CDR3 is 14 residues long. V lost 2 bases to trimming and J lost 4 bases; unmatched junction nucleotides: 0. Germline V CDR1 and CDR2: SGHRS, YFSETQ. The CDR3 reads CASSFSGSTGELFF. In DNA form, the CDR3 reads TGCGCCAGCAGCTTTAGCGGGAGCACCGGGGAGCTGTTTTTT.

V usage is TRBV27 and J usage is TRBJ2-1; tentative D call: TRBD2 (5 bases). Germline assignment: CDR1 MNHEY and CDR2 SMNVEV (reference sequence). V was clipped by 5 bases and J by 4 bases, with 9 bases between them. The CDR3 length is 13 residues. The CDR3 coding sequence is TGTGCCAGCAGTCTCGGACTTTACAATGAGCAGTTCTTC. This codes for CASSLGLYNEQFF.

The V gene is TRBV30, the J gene TRBJ1-1; maybe TRBD1 (5 bases). This CDR3 is built from 13 residues. V gave up 0 bases and J gave up 4 bases, with 9 bases separating them. Germline loops: CDR1 GTSNPN, CDR2 SVGIG (reference sequence). The CDR3 bases are TGTGCCTGGAGTGTGACGGGGGGCACTGAAGCTTTCTTT. Translating it yields CAWSVTGGTEAFF.

J is TRBJ1-2 and V is TRBV23-1, with D possibly TRBD1 on 6 matching bases. TRBV23-1 is classed as an ORF, of uncertain function. Trimming removed 9 bases at V and 2 bases at J, with 19 bases between. The CDR3 has 15 residues. CDR3 nucleotide sequence: TGCGCCAGGCCCCCCGCGGGACAAGGAAACTATGGCTACACCTTC. It yields the protein CARPPAGQGNYGYTF.

This chain joins TRBV5-1 and TRBJ2-5; D is perhaps TRBD1 (6 bases). The J call is doubtful: the DNA matches TRBJ2-7 better. This CDR3 is 13 amino acids long. The germline V gene encodes CDR1 SGHRS and CDR2 YFSETQ. The DNA for the CDR3 is TGCGCCAGCAGCTTAAATGGACAGACCGAGCAGTACTTC. Its translation: CASSLNGQTEQYF.

In nucleotides, the CDR3 is TGTGCCAGCAGGGGATACTTGAACACTGAAGCTTTCTTT. This gives the protein CASRGYLNTEAFF. The genes are TRBV28 and TRBJ1-1; no firm D call. This CDR3 has 13 amino acids. Germline V CDR1 and CDR2: MDHEN, SYDVKM. Trimming pared 6 bases from V and 0 bases from J, leaving 8 bases between.